The 6 T cell receptor beta chains given below trace back to one sample, sequenced in a study of CD8+CD57+ T cells in acquired aplastic anemia. The use of genomic DNA as template underpinned the TCR beta VDJ and CDR3 profiling. One entry per CDR3 protein results from TCRdb running MiXCR on the reads. The table includes about 180,000 distinct CDR3 sequences, roughly 43% detected once. Individuals selected for sequencing had exhibited CD8+CD57+ cell expansion on flow cytometry. Input material: sorted CD4+, CD8+, or CD8+CD57+ T cells (not recorded which) from PBMCs. These receptors were obtained from a human donor with aplastic anemia.

This chain joins TRBV7-3 and TRBJ2-7; no clear D. The V end was cut by 6 bases, the J end by 4 bases, with 10 bases between. From germline, CDR1 is SGHTA and CDR2 FQGTGA. The CDR3 covers 12 residues. CDR3 in DNA: TGTGCCAGCAGTTTATCTGTTTACGAGCAGTACTTC. Translated, it gives CASSLSVYEQYF.

This chain joins TRBV19 and TRBJ2-7; 8 bases align to TRBD1. Germline assignment: CDR1 LNHDA and CDR2 SQIVND (reference sequence). CDR3 length: 13 amino acids. The V and J ends lost 8 bases and 1 base, in that order; junction bases with no gene match: 4. The CDR3 region is CASGQGISYEQYF. The CDR3 DNA is TGTGCCAGTGGACAGGGCATTTCCTACGAGCAGTACTTC.

This clonotype was recorded many times. This chain uses TRBV2 with TRBJ1-1, with D unresolved. Germline CDR1 is SNHLY and CDR2 is FYNNEI. Between the trimmed V and J ends, which lost 7 bases and 0 bases, there was a span of 12 bases. The length of the CDR3 is 14 residues. CDR3 sequence (DNA): TGTGCCAGCATCCACCCAGCCATGAACACTGAAGCTTTCTTT. Its protein product is CASIHPAMNTEAFF.

CDR3: CASSPRPGTGYEQYF. In DNA, the CDR3 is TGTGCCAGCAGCCCACGTCCCGGGACAGGGTACGAGCAGTACTTC. V gene TRBV7-9 combines with J gene TRBJ2-7; 9 bases match TRBD1. V was pared by 5 bases and J by 4 bases, with 9 bases of the junction left unmatched. Germline CDR1 is SEHNR and CDR2 is FQNEAQ (reference sequence). This CDR3 has 15 amino acids.

The V gene is TRBV7-9, the J gene TRBJ2-7; perhaps TRBD2 as D (7 bases). This CDR3 is 13 amino acids long. CDR1 and CDR2 (germline): SEHNR, FQNEAQ (reference sequence). V lost 8 bases, J lost 0 bases, and 11 bases lay in between. Written as DNA, the CDR3 is TGTGCCAGCGTTAGGGGGGGCTCCTACGAGCAGTACTTC. Translating gives CASVRGGSYEQYF.

V and J are TRBV5-6 and TRBJ1-6; D remains ambiguous. The germline gives CDR1 SGHDT, CDR2 YYEEEE. Trimming removed 1 base at V and 10 bases at J, with 6 bases between. CDR3 length equals 12 residues. The DNA for the CDR3 is TGTGCCAGCAGCTTGCGTCCCTCACCCCTCCACTTT. It codes for CASSLRPSPLHF.